This note documents a single TCR beta chain sequence. Its antigen is undetermined. With 60 Vbeta and 13 Jbeta primers, the PCR was carried out. Generated by immunoSEQ multiplex PCR, the TCRdb table keeps only in-frame clones and is missing some. This repertoire shows approximately 180,000 clones, about 70% found once; its top ten account for 1.5% to 2%. The CDR3 spans 17 residues. Germline V gene sequence: CDR1 ENHRY, CDR2 SYGVKD. V gave up 0 bases and J gave up 9 bases; unmatched junction bases: 9. The data originate from a study of cytomegalovirus exposure and HLA in healthy donors. Across the whole study: Among roughly 180 million T cells, an earlier analysis found 120 million or so unique TCR beta sequences. Of all 360 or so donors who were genotyped, about 80% belonged to the Caucasian-associated ancestry cluster.

Broader study findings: Earlier analysis found most TCR beta V segments productive about 87% or about 30% of the time.

This sequence joins TRBV10-3 and TRBJ2-1; 12 positions match TRBD2. The origin of this receptor is a woman aged 25 to 39 in good health and CMV-seronegative. Sequencing input: PBMCs. DNA for the CDR3: TGTGCCATCAGTGAGTCCATGGCTAGCGGGGGGGCCGGTGAGCAGTTCTTC. Its translation: CAISESMASGGAGEQFF.